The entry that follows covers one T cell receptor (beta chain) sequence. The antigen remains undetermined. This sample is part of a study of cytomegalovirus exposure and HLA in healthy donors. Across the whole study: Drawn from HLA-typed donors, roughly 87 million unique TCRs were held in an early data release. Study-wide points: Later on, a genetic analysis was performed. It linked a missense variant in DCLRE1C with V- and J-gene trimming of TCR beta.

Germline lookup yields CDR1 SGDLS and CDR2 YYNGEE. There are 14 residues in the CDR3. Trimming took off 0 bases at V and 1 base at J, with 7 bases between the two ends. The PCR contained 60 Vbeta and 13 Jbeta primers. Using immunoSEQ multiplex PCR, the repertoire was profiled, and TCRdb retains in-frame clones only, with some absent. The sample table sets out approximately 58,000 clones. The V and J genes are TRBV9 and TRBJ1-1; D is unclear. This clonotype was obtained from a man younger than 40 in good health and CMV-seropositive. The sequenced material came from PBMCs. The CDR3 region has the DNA TGTGCCAGCAGCGTAGAGGAGACGAACACTGAAGCTTTCTTT. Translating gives CASSVEETNTEAFF.